The TCR beta chain under discussion was sequenced for a study of blood T cells in healthy people across ages (dated by TCRdb to about 2015). Background for the entire study: In model experiments, template switching captured roughly one uniquely barcoded TCR beta cDNA molecule for every two T cells. For two donors (one aged 18 to 29 and one aged 80 or older), the study analyzed two additional independent replicas of 1 million unique cDNA reads from the same blood draw. To track age-related changes in TCR beta repertoire diversity, the study relied on deep sequencing normalized with unique cDNA molecular identifiers. To avoid experimental bias, donors of different ages were randomly spread across the sequencing lanes. Donors were grouped into four age groups: young (average roughly 15 years), middle-aged (39), aged (roughly 62) and long-lived (just over 80). The study at large found these results: The percentage of naive T cells measured by flow cytometry correlated strongly with observed TCR beta diversity. Observed TCR beta diversity per million T cells fell roughly linearly with age, and a significant reduction was already apparent by age around 39. Total diversity estimates from one million sequenced T cells were considered lower bounds and underestimates. Compared with the aged group, the long-lived group had more naive CD4+ T cells, fewer expanded clones and increased TCR diversity, a pattern suggesting age selection. Donor CMV infection status was unknown, potentially confounding age-related changes in expanded clonotypes. Because profiling used bulk unsorted PBMCs, naive and antigen-experienced compartments could not be compared conclusively.

The library was prepared using 5' RACE. Instrument used: Illumina HiSeq 2500. A second roughly 7 to 11 cycle PCR used a sample-barcoded 5' primer and a J-beta primer mix. A template-switch 5' adaptor carrying 12 random nucleotides introduced a unique molecular identifier onto each TCR beta cDNA molecule. Each sample yielded at least 3 million CDR3-containing paired-end reads. First-strand cDNA synthesis was performed from all RNA using the Mint cDNA synthesis kit, with priming by a TRBC-specific oligonucleotide. All cDNA was treated with uracil-DNA glycosylase and then went through a first 18-cycle PCR with the universal primers M1SS and BC2_uni_R. Processing in the source paper ran as follows. For normalization, 1 million high-quality reads, each with a distinct molecular identifier, were randomly selected from each sample. Instead of being binned into consensus sequences, reads with shared molecular identifiers were discarded. MiTCR, set to a Q25 quality threshold and the strictest error-elimination algorithm, was used for CDR3 identification, clonotype clustering and error correction. Lower-bound total TCR beta diversity was estimated with a nonparametric unseen species model using Euler transformation. TCRdb's own reprocessing of the public reads used fastp at Q25 and MiXCR and kept productive beta chains. Merged by CDR3 protein, the rows form single entries marked with the most common genes and DNA. What appears here as the V and J calls and clone size reflects TCRdb's work, not the paper's. The sample yields 1.5 million or so distinct CDR3 sequences; around two fifths were counted once. The top ten constitute roughly 7.9% of the sample.

Systemically healthy Caucasian individuals from Russia, approximately 39 in total and aged roughly 6 to 95 years, were included as donors. Ten milliliters of peripheral blood were drawn from each donor into EDTA-treated Vacutainer tubes. Ficoll-Paque density-gradient centrifugation was used to isolate PBMCs, with at least 6 million per sample. Total RNA, at least 6 micrograms per sample, was extracted from PBMCs with Trizol reagent. Naive CD45RAhigh/CD27high T cell percentages were measured by flow cytometry on a PBMC aliquot from every donor. As to this clonotype: Its antigen remains unidentified. The record has no base qualities; no much larger clone is one base away.

The CDR3 goes from the cysteine to the phenylalanine over 12 residues. Only the CDR3 DNA stays, 36 bases, in frame from base 1. The germline V gene (reference sequence) specifies DFQATT as CDR1 and SNEGSKA as CDR2. This sequence was found in a woman aged 18-29 years in good health. Here the chain combines TRBV20-1 and TRBJ2-4, with the D gene not clear enough to name. The assigned J gene may be wrong: the sequence end matches TRBJ2-7 better. Sequencing used blood. CDR3 loop: CSARNNSYEQYF. Read as DNA, the sequence is TGCAGTGCTAGGAATAACAGCTACGAGCAGTACTTC.